The sequence of this T cell receptor (beta chain) was determined in a study of CD8+CD57+ T cells in acquired aplastic anemia. Study-level points and caveats: Patients and controls were found to share twenty-nine CD8+ CDR3 sequences.

This clonotype was found many times. Its antigen is not identified. Compared with germline, one end of the junction differs, possibly owing to a read error. Flow cytometry had shown expanded CD8+CD57+ cells in the patients chosen for sequencing. The TCR beta profiling, which covered VDJ combination and CDR3 sequence, was carried out using genomic DNA as the template. One entry per CDR3 protein results from TCRdb running MiXCR on the reads. The table has around 200,000 distinct CDR3 sequences, around half seen once. The TCR originated in a human donor with aplastic anemia. Sequences were obtained from sorted CD4+, CD8+, or CD8+CD57+ T cells (not recorded which) from PBMCs.

The DNA of the CDR3 is TGTGCCAGCAGGACCGGGACTAGCGGGAGTAATAGAAACTTC. It translates to CASRTGTSGSNRNF. The chain carries TRBV6-1 and TRBJ2-5; 14 nucleotides match TRBD2. This CDR3 contains 14 residues. Germline lookup yields CDR1 MNHNS and CDR2 SASEGT.